The 18 T cell receptor beta chains below all came from one sample that was sequenced in a study of blood T cell repertoires in COVID-19. Method: immunoSEQ multiplex PCR; TCRdb's copy keeps in-frame clones and lacks some. The sample has 35,000 to 50,000 clones; 82% are singletons. Source material: peripheral blood. These receptors came from a woman in her 70s with acute or convalescent COVID-19.

This chain connects TRBV29-1 to TRBJ1-4, with TRBD1 identical over 11 bases. There are 14 residues in the CDR3. J gave up 5 bases and V 7 bases, and 6 bases lay outside the gene matches. The germline gives CDR1 SQVTM, CDR2 ANQGSEA. The CDR3 DNA follows: TGCAGCGCCGGACAGGGGGCTATAAATGAAAAACTGTTTTTT. Translation: CSAGQGAINEKLFF.

The chain couples TRBV5-1 to TRBJ2-5; 12 nucleotides agree with TRBD2. J was trimmed by 6 bases and V by 0 bases; bases with no gene match: 3. The CDR3 is 15 residues long. Germline CDR1 and CDR2: SGHRS and YFSETQ. This CDR3 reads CASSLGLAGVKTQYF. DNA for the CDR3: TGCGCCAGCAGCTTGGGACTAGCGGGAGTTAAGACCCAGTACTTC.

Comment on this clone: A read error may produce the germline difference seen at one junction end. V gene TRBV24-1 combines with J gene TRBJ2-1; the match to TRBD2 covers 8 bases. Looked up from germline, CDR1 is KGHDR and CDR2 is SFDVKD. This CDR3 has 15 residues. The DNA of the CDR3 is TGTGCCACCAGTGATAATAGCGGGGTCTACAGTGAGCAGTTCTTC. Encoded protein: CATSDNSGVYSEQFF.

The table lists this clone with a few counts. The chain links TRBV5-4 to TRBJ2-2; 11 positions agree with TRBD2. CDR1 is SGHNT and CDR2 is YYREEE in the germline V gene (reference sequence). Unmatched junction bases numbered 6, after V lost 0 bases and J lost 2 bases. The CDR3 runs to 18 residues. CDR3 sequence: CASSLGSGTSGNTGELFF. The DNA for the CDR3 is TGTGCCAGCAGCTTGGGGTCCGGGACTAGCGGAAACACCGGGGAGCTGTTTTTT.

This clone is a singleton in its sample. The chain uses TRBV10-2 and TRBJ2-1, with D unresolved. CDR3 length equals 12 residues. V lost 6 bases to trimming and J lost 7 bases, with 10 bases between them. Germline V gene sequence: CDR1 WSHSY, CDR2 SAAADI. CDR3: CASSYDFNEQFF. The CDR3 DNA follows: TGCGCCAGCAGCTACGACTTTAATGAGCAGTTCTTC.

The V gene is TRBV11-3, the J gene TRBJ2-2; D unresolved. The CDR3 runs to 13 residues. Germline assignment: CDR1 SGHNT and CDR2 YENEEA. V shed 5 bases and J shed 5 bases, with 9 bases lying between them. CDR3 loop: CASSEAATGELFF. In DNA, the CDR3 is TGTGCCAGCAGCGAGGCGGCTACCGGGGAGCTGTTTTTT.

This chain links TRBV19 with TRBJ2-2, with D tentatively TRBD1 (5 bases). Germline-derived CDR1 and CDR2 are LNHDA and SQIVND (reference sequence). CDR3 size: 15 residues. V shed 5 bases and J shed 0 bases, with 10 bases lying between them. The CDR3 region has the DNA TGTGCCAGTAGTCGGTGGGGCGCGAACACCGGGGAGCTGTTTTTT. The encoded protein is CASSRWGANTGELFF.

In this sample, this clone turned up a few times. This CDR3 is also generated by other DNA sequences in the sample. V and J are TRBV6-2 or TRBV6-3 and TRBJ1-2, with a tentative D call TRBD1 (5 bases). This CDR3 has 14 amino acids. The germline gives CDR1 MNHEY, CDR2 SVGEGT. V was pared by 0 bases and J by 4 bases, with 9 bases between. The CDR3 sequence: CASSYSGQTYGYTF. CDR3 nucleotide sequence: TGTGCCAGCAGTTACTCGGGGCAGACCTATGGCTACACCTTC.

The chain recombines TRBV27 with TRBJ1-2, with 7 bases matching TRBD1. CDR1 and CDR2 from the germline V gene are MNHEY and SMNVEV (reference sequence). CDR3 length equals 15 residues. The V and J ends lost 1 base and 4 bases, in that order; junction bases with no gene match: 6. The CDR3 DNA sequence: TGTGCCAGCAGTTTATTGCAGGGGGGAATCTATGGCTACACCTTC. This encodes CASSLLQGGIYGYTF.

The rearrangement links TRBV11-2 to TRBJ1-2; D not resolved. Germline V lookup: CDR1 SGHAT, CDR2 FQNNGV. With 2 bases removed from V and 4 bases from J, the gap between germline ends came to 8 bases. The CDR3 length is 13 residues. DNA of the CDR3: TGTGCCAGCAGCTTATCGGGAAGCTATGGCTACACCTTC. It is translated as CASSLSGSYGYTF.

This clone was seen a handful of times. The genes are TRBV14 and TRBJ2-1; D remains ambiguous. Trimming pared 4 bases from V and 4 bases from J, leaving 11 bases between. Germline V gene sequence: CDR1 SGHDN, CDR2 FVKESK. The CDR3 spans 14 residues. CDR3: CASSRLGGYNEQFF. CDR3 coding DNA: TGTGCCAGCAGCCGGCTAGGCGGTTACAATGAGCAGTTCTTC.

This clone showed up just a few times. The chain carries TRBV29-1 and TRBJ2-3; 14 bases are a match to TRBD2. Germline values: CDR1 SQVTM, CDR2 ANQGSEA. There are 14 residues in the CDR3. Trimming removed 8 bases from V and 4 bases from J; junction bases left unmatched: 5. The CDR3 loop reads CSMTSGRAPDTQYF. CDR3 bases: TGCAGCATGACTAGCGGGAGGGCTCCAGATACGCAGTATTTT.

The sample holds a few counts of this clone. V usage is TRBV9 and J usage is TRBJ2-5, with TRBD1 matching 8 bases. Germline V CDR1 and CDR2: SGDLS, YYNGEE. The length of the CDR3 is 18 residues. V shed 0 bases, J shed 2 bases, and the junction held 12 bases outside the gene matches. CDR3 region: CASSVGLGGQVIQETQYF. In DNA, the CDR3 is TGTGCCAGCAGCGTAGGCTTGGGGGGACAGGTCATACAAGAGACCCAGTACTTC. The full variable domain, its missing parts supplied by reference TRBV9 and TRBJ2-5, is DSGVTQTPKHLITATGQRVTLRCSPRSGDLSVYWYQQSLDQGLQFLIQYYNGEERAKGNILERFSAQQFPDLHSELNLSSLELGDSALYFCASSVGLGGQVIQETQYFGPGTRLLVL.

The chain carries TRBV4-1 and TRBJ2-2; 13 bases match TRBD2. This CDR3 region has 18 residues. Germline trimming cut 3 bases from V and 4 bases from J; bases unmatched to any gene: 8. CDR1 is MGHRA, CDR2 YSYEKL, per germline. The CDR3 coding sequence is TGCGCCAGCAGCCAGGGAGGACTAGCGGGGGTGGTCACCGGGGAGCTGTTTTTT. Translation: CASSQGGLAGVVTGELFF.

This clone was picked up a small number of times. The chain uses TRBV14 and TRBJ2-4, with TRBD2 identical over 9 bases. The CDR3 totals 17 residues. Germline V lookup: CDR1 SGHDN, CDR2 FVKESK. Trimming removed 1 base from V and 2 bases from J; junction bases left unmatched: 6. This chain's CDR3 is CASSQGVAGASKNIQYF. CDR3 nucleotides: TGTGCCAGCAGCCAAGGAGTAGCGGGAGCGTCCAAAAACATTCAGTACTTC. The whole variable domain, filled in from reference TRBV14 and TRBJ2-4, reads EAGVTQFPSHSVIEKGQTVTLRCDPISGHDNLYWYRRVMGKEIKFLLHFVKESKQDESGMPNNRFLAERTGGTYSTLKVQPAELEDSGVYFCASSQGVAGASKNIQYFGAGTRLSVL.

This clone was picked up one time. The chain has TRBV28 and TRBJ2-3; D is undetermined. V gave up 6 bases and J gave up 1 base, with 11 bases separating them. The CDR3 length is 14 residues. CDR1 is MDHEN and CDR2 is SYDVKM in the germline V gene. CDR3 region: CASRRTIGTDTQYF. The CDR3 DNA follows: TGTGCCAGCAGGAGAACTATAGGCACAGATACGCAGTATTTT.

This clone has more than one count but fewer than ten. This sequence joins TRBV19 and TRBJ1-1; D remains unclear. V shed 3 bases and J shed 8 bases, with 13 bases lying between them. The length of the CDR3 is 13 residues. Germline CDR1 reads LNHDA; CDR2 reads SQIVND (reference sequence). The CDR3 spells CASSIGVAGEAFF. Written as DNA, the CDR3 is TGTGCCAGTAGTATCGGTGTGGCGGGGGAAGCTTTCTTT.

The chain has TRBV20-1 and TRBJ2-1, with no clear D. The CDR3 loop spans 11 amino acids. Germline-derived CDR1 and CDR2 are DFQATT and SNEGSKA (reference sequence). Trimming took off 0 bases at V and 13 bases at J, with 10 bases between the two ends. The CDR3 coding sequence is TGCAGTGCTAGAGAGGCGGTAGGTCAGTTCTTC. This translates into CSAREAVGQFF.